This T cell receptor (beta chain) was observed in a study of cytotoxic CD8 clonotypes in ibrutinib-treated CLL. This clone has a single count. Clones were read by immunoSEQ multiplex PCR, and TCRdb kept only the in-frame ones, dropping some. The data contain roughly 12,000 clones, 81% of them singletons. Germline-derived CDR1 and CDR2 are ENHRY and SYGVKD. V lost 0 bases to trimming and J lost 1 base, with 10 bases between them. This CDR3 is 15 amino acids long. The TCR comes from a human donor with chronic lymphocytic leukemia. Sequenced material: PBMCs, taken at disease progression, from a patient treated with ibrutinib. This chain links TRBV10-3 with TRBJ2-7; D unclear. DNA for the CDR3: TGTGCCATCAGTGAGTCGTACGGCAGTTCCTACGAGCAGTACTTC. Amino acid sequence: CAISESYGSSYEQYF.